This T cell receptor beta chain came from a study of cytomegalovirus exposure and HLA in healthy donors. For the study at large: Previous work identified 120 million or so unique TCR beta sequences from roughly 180 million T cells.

PCR employed 60 Vbeta and 13 Jbeta primers. Libraries were prepared by immunoSEQ multiplex PCR; TCRdb keeps only in-frame clonotypes and omits some of them. This sample carries 150,000 to 200,000 clones, 60% to 85% of them seen once, and the ten largest clones take 2.5% to 4%. The sample holds a few counts of this clone. What it binds is not known. CDR3 length: 14 amino acids. The germline CDR1 and CDR2 sequences are SGHAT and FQNNGV. Trimming took 0 bases from V and 5 from J, leaving 10 bases between them. Study-level findings and limits: When presence/absence was analysed, sequencing depth was taken to be roughly uniform across donors. HLA allele associations emerged for around 16,000 TCR beta sequences in a later analysis, at 0.05 false discovery rate. A list of around 150 TCR beta chains associated with cytomegalovirus was given.

Sequencing used PBMCs. The sequence came from a female donor in good health and CMV-seronegative. The chain links TRBV11-2 to TRBJ2-5, with D hard to call. In DNA form, the CDR3 reads TGTGCCAGCAGCTTAGATAGGAATAGCGAGACCCAGTACTTC. Its protein is CASSLDRNSETQYF.